This TCR beta chain was sequenced in a study of T-cell reconstitution after alpha-beta-depleted transplantation in children. General study points: It was surviving recipient T cells and thymic progenitors that gave some patients high TCRbeta diversity at day 60. Newly generated T cells supplied most T-cell counts and diversity one year post-transplant. Where alpha-beta T cells came from about two months after transplant was reportedly several hundred expanded graft clones.

Unique molecular identifiers were incorporated during preparation of the TCRbeta library. Each CDR3 protein gets one entry after TCRdb re-called the PCR reads with MiXCR. Altogether about 580,000 distinct CDR3 sequences are present, around 23% being singletons, with the ten largest covering approximately 14%. This clonotype is a singleton in its sample. Its cognate antigen is unknown. This CDR3 has 14 residues. Germline CDR1 is MNHEY and CDR2 is SVGEGT. V lost 2 bases, J lost 9 bases, and 14 bases lay in between. The V and J genes are TRBV6-2 or TRBV6-3 and TRBJ2-1; D gene unclear. The sample here was PBMCs, mostly from graft donor cells, taken 360 days after TCRalphabeta/CD19-depleted stem cell transplant. The TCR sequence derives from a boy under two years old who had a stem cell transplant for acute myeloid leukemia, so the T cells may come from the graft donor. The CDR3, as DNA: TGTGCCAGCAGTTACGACCTTTTTTTAGGTGAGCAGTTCTTC. Translated, it gives CASSYDLFLGEQFF.